The source of this T cell receptor beta chain is a study of blood T cells in healthy people across ages. As for the study in general: T cells yielded about one barcoded beta molecule per two cells through template switching.

A second about 7 to 11 cycle PCR used barcoded and J-beta primers. MiXCR, run by TCRdb on the 5' RACE reads, gives a single entry per CDR3 protein. Of fewer than 900,000 distinct CDR3 sequences in the sample, roughly 44% are singletons; the top ten hold around a fifth. Trimming pared 3 bases from V and 0 bases from J, leaving 8 bases between. Looked up from germline, CDR1 is SGHTA and CDR2 is FQGNSA. This CDR3 comprises 15 residues. This chain uses TRBV7-2 with TRBJ2-2; D is possibly TRBD1 (6 bases). The sequence was obtained from an older woman in good health. The specimen was blood. In nucleotides, the CDR3 is TGTGCCAGCAGCTTTGCAGGGGCGAACACCGGGGAGCTGTTTTTT. Amino acid sequence: CASSFAGANTGELFF.